Shown below are 29 T cell receptor beta chains from a single sample sequenced in a study of control samples from healthy donors and cancer patients. Assay used: immunoSEQ multiplex PCR; TCRdb lists only in-frame clones, some missing. The profile shows roughly 90,000 clones, 82% of them singletons. Sample: blood. The receptors come from a woman in her fifties or sixties in good health.

This sequence joins TRBV6-2 or TRBV6-3 and TRBJ2-5; 15 bases fit TRBD2. Germline V gives CDR1 MNHEY, CDR2 SVGEGT. This CDR3 region has 15 residues. The V and J ends lost 2 bases and 7 bases, in that order; junction bases with no gene match: 2. The CDR3 is CASSYVGLAGGTQYF. CDR3 coding DNA: TGTGCCAGCAGTTACGTGGGACTAGCGGGGGGGACCCAGTACTTC.

The chain recombines TRBV4-1 with TRBJ2-7, with 8 bases aligning to TRBD1. CDR1 and CDR2 from the germline V gene are MGHRA and YSYEKL. The V gene end was trimmed by 4 bases and the J gene end by 1 base; junction bases not matched to a gene: 6. The CDR3 loop spans 15 amino acids. CDR3 loop: CASSLGTGRSYEQYF. DNA of the CDR3: TGCGCCAGCAGCCTCGGGACAGGTAGATCCTACGAGCAGTACTTC.

The rearrangement links TRBV6-2 or TRBV6-3 to TRBJ2-7; the D is unclear. This CDR3 is 14 amino acids long. The germline CDR1 and CDR2 sequences are MNHEY and SVGEGT. With 1 base removed from V and 0 bases from J, the gap between germline ends came to 7 bases. CDR3 sequence reads: CASSYLAGSYEQYF. In nucleotides, the CDR3 is TGTGCCAGCAGTTACTTAGCCGGCTCCTACGAGCAGTACTTC.

The chain has TRBV27 and TRBJ2-1, with 8 nucleotides matching TRBD1. Germline trimming cut 5 bases from V and 3 bases from J; bases unmatched to any gene: 12. The CDR3 is made up of 17 amino acids. Looked up from germline, CDR1 is MNHEY and CDR2 is SMNVEV (reference sequence). CDR3 residues: CASSPIYRGSNYNEQFF. The CDR3 DNA is TGTGCCAGCAGTCCCATATACAGGGGGTCCAACTACAATGAGCAGTTCTTC.

The chain combines TRBV11-2 with TRBJ2-1, with D perhaps matching TRBD2 (6 bases). The germline V gene encodes CDR1 SGHAT and CDR2 FQNNGV. This CDR3 is 17 amino acids long. V was pared by 6 bases and J by 0 bases, with 18 bases between. CDR3 nucleotides: TGTGCCAGCAGTACCCCTGTCGCGGGGAGCTCCTACAATGAGCAGTTCTTC. This gives the protein CASSTPVAGSSYNEQFF.

The gene calls are TRBV7-6 and TRBJ2-2, with D perhaps matching TRBD1 (5 bases). The V end lost 1 base, the J end lost 7 bases, and 10 bases lay between the germline ends. From germline, CDR1 is SGHVS and CDR2 FNYEAQ. CDR3 length: 14 amino acids. CDR3 amino acids: CASSLVGVNGELFF. The DNA for the CDR3 is TGTGCCAGCAGCTTAGTAGGGGTGAACGGGGAGCTGTTTTTT.

The chain couples TRBV5-1 to TRBJ2-7, with D tentatively TRBD1 (6 bases). The germline V gene encodes CDR1 SGHRS and CDR2 YFSETQ. The CDR3 length is 15 residues. Trimming pared 4 bases from V and 3 bases from J, leaving 17 bases between. The CDR3 DNA reads TGCGCCAGCAGCCAGCAAGCGGACAGCGTCTACGAGCAGTACTTC. Translated: CASSQQADSVYEQYF.

This clone was found once. V and J are TRBV5-1 and TRBJ1-2; 9 bases fit TRBD1. Trimming took 0 bases from V and 6 from J; bases not matched to a gene: 9. CDR3 size: 16 residues. CDR1 is SGHRS, CDR2 YFSETQ, per germline. CDR3 region: CASSLGFPGQGHGYTF. CDR3 DNA: TGCGCCAGCAGCTTGGGGTTCCCGGGACAGGGACATGGCTACACCTTC.

The V call is TRBV4-3, the J call TRBJ2-3, with 10 positions matching TRBD2. This CDR3 is 17 amino acids long. With V trimmed by 3 bases and J by 4 bases, 10 bases remained unmatched. CDR1 and CDR2 from the germline V gene are LGHNA and YSLEER. CDR3 loop: CASSQRTLAGWADTQYF. CDR3 bases: TGCGCCAGCAGCCAGCGAACACTAGCGGGGTGGGCAGATACGCAGTATTTT.

The chain has TRBV2 and TRBJ1-2; D ambiguous. The V gene lost 2 bases and the J gene lost 4 bases, with 8 bases spanning the gap. The CDR3 is 13 amino acids. Germline loops: CDR1 SNHLY, CDR2 FYNNEI. The CDR3 region is CASSESGIYGYTF. Written as DNA, the CDR3 is TGTGCCAGCAGTGAATCAGGAATCTATGGCTACACCTTC.

In DNA form, the CDR3 reads TGTGCCAGCAGCTTCTTAGGACAGGGGGCCTATGATGAAGCTTTCTTT. Translated: CASSFLGQGAYDEAFF. V usage is TRBV5-5 and J usage is TRBJ1-1; 11 nucleotides agree with TRBD1. V shed 2 bases, J shed 7 bases, and the junction held 10 bases outside the gene matches. The CDR3 sequence is 16 residues long. CDR1 is SGHKS, CDR2 YYEKEE, per germline (reference sequence).

The rearrangement uses TRBV3-1 (or the pseudogene TRBV3-2) and TRBJ1-2; the D is unclear. Germline V gene data show CDR1 as LGHDT and CDR2 as YNNKEL (reference sequence). With 4 bases removed from V and 4 bases from J, the gap between germline ends came to 10 bases. The CDR3 extends over 13 amino acids. In nucleotides, the CDR3 is TGTGCCAGCAGCCCCTCCGGCAGCTATGGCTACACCTTC. It yields the protein CASSPSGSYGYTF.

By sample fraction, this clone is medium-sized. One end of the junction is discordant with germline, which a read error may explain. This rearrangement joins TRBV7-7 to TRBJ2-5; D uncertain. Germline values: CDR1 SSHAT, CDR2 FNYEAQ (reference sequence). The CDR3 runs to 16 residues. DNA for the CDR3: TGTGCTAGCAGCTACCCAGGTATTGTCTCACAAGAGACCCAGTACTTC. Its translation: CASSYPGIVSQETQYF.

The rearrangement uses TRBV6-1 and TRBJ1-1, with 8 positions matching TRBD1. V lost 4 bases and J lost 1; bases outside the gene matches: 14. Germline values: CDR1 MNHNS, CDR2 SASEGT. The CDR3 is 18 residues long. CDR3 loop: CASSGQSVRTGKNTEAFF. As DNA, the CDR3 is TGTGCCAGCAGTGGTCAGTCAGTCAGGACAGGGAAGAACACTGAAGCTTTCTTT.

The rearrangement joins TRBV5-6 to TRBJ1-1; a weak D match, TRBD1 (6 bases). The V gene's germline CDR1 is SGHDT and CDR2 YYEEEE. CDR3 length: 13 residues. Trimming removed 4 bases from V and 5 bases from J, with 12 bases in between. CDR3: CASSVRGGTEAFF. The CDR3 bases are TGTGCCAGCAGCGTTCGAGGGGGGACTGAAGCTTTCTTT.

The rearrangement joins TRBV18 to TRBJ2-2; D call uncertain. From germline, CDR1 is KGHSH and CDR2 LQKENI. The CDR3 is made up of 14 amino acids. V lost 1 base, J lost 0 bases, and 3 bases lay in between. CDR3 coding DNA: TGTGCCAGCTCACCACTTTCGAACACCGGGGAGCTGTTTTTT. This encodes CASSPLSNTGELFF.

The CDR3 sequence: CASSLNGNSNQPQHF. The CDR3 region has the DNA TGTGCCAGCAGCTTAAATGGGAATAGCAATCAGCCCCAGCATTTT. The chain has TRBV7-6 and TRBJ1-5; D uncertain. The V end was cut by 2 bases, the J end by 0 bases, with 8 bases between. CDR1 and CDR2 (germline): SGHVS, FNYEAQ. CDR3 length: 15 amino acids.

V and J are TRBV19 and TRBJ2-5; 13 positions match TRBD2. The trim removed 4 bases at V and 5 bases at J, leaving 4 bases unmatched. This CDR3 has 15 residues. From germline, CDR1 is LNHDA and CDR2 SQIVND (reference sequence). The CDR3 here is CASSTWTSGSETQYF. The CDR3 DNA sequence: TGTGCCAGTAGTACTTGGACTAGCGGGAGTGAGACCCAGTACTTC. Based on the CDR3 plus reference TRBV19 and TRBJ2-5, the full variable domain is DGGITQSPKYLFRKEGQNVTLSCEQNLNHDAMYWYRQDPGQGLRLIYYSQIVNDFQKGDIAEGYSVSREKKESFPLTVTSAQKNPTAFYLCASSTWTSGSETQYFGPGTRLLVL.

The V call is TRBV21-1, the J call TRBJ2-7; the D call in the table, TRBD2, was not verified against the DNA. TRBV21-1 is listed as a pseudogene. The CDR3 is 21 amino acids. The CDR3 loop is CANLSPPGSLAGNTGNYEQYF. DNA of the CDR3: TGTGCCAACCTTTCCCCACCAGGGAGTCTAGCGGGAAACACCGGGAACTACGAGCAGTACTTC.

This clone was found a few times. The gene calls are TRBV7-9 and TRBJ1-1; no reliable D call. Germline V CDR1 and CDR2: SEHNR, FQNEAQ (reference sequence). V was trimmed by 3 bases and J by 5 bases, leaving 13 bases between them. CDR3 length equals 14 residues. The DNA of the CDR3 is TGTGCCAGCAGCTTGGAGCGGGCGCAGACTGAAGCTTTCTTT. Translation gives CASSLERAQTEAFF.

V gene TRBV4-2 combines with J gene TRBJ2-1; perhaps TRBD1 as D (6 bases). V lost 2 bases and J lost 5, with 10 bases in between. The CDR3 is 14 residues long. CDR1 is LGHNA, CDR2 YNFKEQ, per germline. CDR3 DNA: TGTGCCAGCAGCCAATCCGGGACAAACAATGAGCAGTTCTTC. Translating gives CASSQSGTNNEQFF.

V is TRBV7-9 and J is TRBJ1-4; D is uncertain. Trimming cost V 4 bases and J 2 bases, with 14 bases left between them. The CDR3 is 16 residues long. Germline V lookup: CDR1 SEHNR, CDR2 FQNEAQ (reference sequence). The CDR3 is CASSSRYSETNEKLFF. CDR3 nucleotide sequence: TGTGCCAGCAGCTCCAGATATTCTGAGACTAATGAAAAACTGTTTTTT.

The chain links TRBV7-2 to TRBJ2-7; TRBD1 matches at 7 bases. V lost 5 bases to trimming and J lost 7 bases; unmatched junction nucleotides: 2. The V gene's germline CDR1 is SGHTA and CDR2 FQGNSA. CDR3 size: 11 residues. This CDR3 is CASSRQGEQYF. DNA for the CDR3: TGTGCCAGCAGCCGACAGGGTGAGCAGTACTTC.

The rearrangement joins TRBV5-1 to TRBJ2-3, with D unclear. V was clipped by 1 base and J by 3 bases, with 3 bases between them. The length of the CDR3 is 12 residues. Germline V gene lookup returns CDR1 SGHRS and CDR2 YFSETQ. CDR3 sequence: CASSLNTDTQYF. The DNA of the CDR3 is TGCGCCAGCAGCTTGAATACAGATACGCAGTATTTT.

The chain is built from TRBV18 and TRBJ1-1; D remains unclear. V lost 3 bases and J lost 8, with 13 bases in between. Germline V gene data show CDR1 as KGHSH and CDR2 as LQKENI. The CDR3 extends over 13 amino acids. The CDR3 bases are TGTGCCAGCTCACCTACCCAAGGCCGGGAAGCTTTCTTT. This encodes CASSPTQGREAFF.

The DNA for the CDR3 is TGTGCCAGCAGCTTTACGCCGGGACAGGGGGACTACGAGCAGTACTTC. Its translation is CASSFTPGQGDYEQYF. This chain joins TRBV7-9 and TRBJ2-7; 11 bases align to TRBD1. CDR3 length: 16 amino acids. Germline lookup yields CDR1 SEHNR and CDR2 FQNEAQ (reference sequence). Trimming at V came to 3 bases and at J to 3 bases, leaving 7 bases not matched to a gene.

This chain links TRBV14 with TRBJ1-4; no definite D call. The CDR3 length is 17 residues. Trimming cost V 0 bases and J 5 bases, with 16 bases left between them. Per the germline V gene, CDR1 is SGHDN and CDR2 is FVKESK. This chain's CDR3 is CASSQDTRPRSNEKLFF. The CDR3 DNA sequence: TGTGCCAGCAGCCAAGACACCCGACCGCGATCCAATGAAAAACTGTTTTTT.

The rearrangement uses TRBV6-2 or TRBV6-3 and TRBJ2-7; a possible D gene is TRBD1 (6 bases). Trimming removed 3 bases from V and 2 bases from J, with 11 bases in between. The CDR3 is made up of 14 amino acids. Germline CDR1 MNHEY, CDR2 SVGEGT. The DNA for the CDR3 is TGTGCCAGCAGTTATTACAGGGAGCCCTACGAGCAGTACTTC. This encodes CASSYYREPYEQYF.

V gene TRBV6-5 combines with J gene TRBJ2-6; D perhaps matches TRBD2 (5 bases). CDR3 length: 14 residues. V was shortened by 9 bases and J by 0 bases, with 9 bases between the two germline ends. Per the germline V gene, CDR1 is MNHEY and CDR2 is SVGAGI. The CDR3 is CASERGSGANVLTF. DNA of the CDR3: TGTGCCAGTGAACGGGGCTCTGGGGCCAACGTCCTGACTTTC.